A single sample is the source of the 15 T cell receptor beta chains below, sequenced in a study of blood T cell repertoires in COVID-19. Measured with immunoSEQ multiplex PCR; TCRdb has only the in-frame clones, and not every one. The sample carries under 200,000 clones, roughly 80% recorded once. Sequenced material: peripheral blood. The source of these receptors is a man between 65 and 85 years old with acute or convalescent COVID-19.

The chain recombines TRBV6-5 with TRBJ2-4; TRBD2 matches 7 bases. Trimming cost V 2 bases and J 7 bases; bases outside gene matches: 11. The CDR3 consists of 16 residues. Germline values: CDR1 MNHEY, CDR2 SVGAGI. CDR3 loop: CASSYPSAGEENIQYF. The CDR3 region has the DNA TGTGCCAGCAGTTACCCCTCCGCGGGGGAGGAGAACATTCAGTACTTC.

This clone is deemed medium-sized. The chain is built from TRBV7-9 and TRBJ1-6; the D is unclear. V lost 2 bases and J lost 7, with 3 bases in between. In germline, CDR1 is SEHNR, CDR2 FQNEAQ (reference sequence). The CDR3 consists of 12 residues. The CDR3 coding sequence is TGTGCCAGCAGCTTACAAAATTCACCCCTCCACTTT. Protein product: CASSLQNSPLHF.

This clone was detected a few times. V and J are TRBV27 and TRBJ1-5, with D hard to call. Trimming left V 7 bases short and J 6 bases short, with 25 bases between. This CDR3 is built from 17 residues. Germline CDR1 and CDR2: MNHEY and SMNVEV (reference sequence). In nucleotides, the CDR3 is TGTGCCAGCATGCCCTTGTCAAATGCCCACGCGGGTCAGCCCCAGCATTTT. The encoded protein is CASMPLSNAHAGQPQHF.

The chain uses TRBV2 and TRBJ1-5; the match to TRBD1 covers 7 bases. This CDR3 spans 15 amino acids. Germline CDR1 SNHLY, CDR2 FYNNEI. Trimming at V came to 4 bases and at J to 0 bases, leaving 3 bases not matched to a gene. For the CDR3, the DNA is TGTGCCAGCAGTGCCGGACAGGTTAGCAATCAGCCCCAGCATTTT. It translates to CASSAGQVSNQPQHF.

This clone was seen ten or more times. The chain recombines TRBV6-6 with TRBJ1-2, with D hard to call. The CDR3 has 11 residues. Trimming stripped 6 bases from V and 6 bases from J, with 8 bases between. Germline CDR1 is MNHNY and CDR2 is SVGAGI (reference sequence). CDR3 loop: CASSTADGYTF. In DNA form, the CDR3 reads TGTGCCAGCAGCACGGCGGATGGCTACACCTTC.

The CDR3 is CASGFGDRATDTQYF. The DNA for the CDR3 is TGTGCTAGTGGTTTTGGGGACAGGGCCACAGATACGCAGTATTTT. The J gene is TRBJ2-3, the V gene TRBV12-5; 9 nucleotides align to TRBD1. V shed 3 bases, J shed 2 bases, and the junction held 3 bases outside the gene matches. This CDR3 comprises 15 residues. In germline, CDR1 is LGHNT, CDR2 FRNRAP.

The chain recombines TRBV5-1 with TRBJ2-3; 11 nucleotides align to TRBD2. The germline gives CDR1 SGHRS, CDR2 YFSETQ. The CDR3 extends over 16 amino acids. V trimming: 1 base; J trimming: 1 base; junction bases outside the gene matches: 2. The CDR3 nucleotides read TGCGCCAGCAGCTTGATTAGCGGGGGGGGCACAGATACGCAGTATTTT. Amino acids: CASSLISGGGTDTQYF.

The V gene is TRBV5-1, the J gene TRBJ2-3, with no clear D. Germline CDR1 SGHRS, CDR2 YFSETQ. Trimming stripped 8 bases from V and 1 base from J, with 8 bases between. CDR3 length equals 12 residues. The CDR3, as DNA: TGCGCCAGTTATAGTGGCACAGATACGCAGTATTTT. Translating it yields CASYSGTDTQYF.

This clone was picked up one time. The V and J genes are TRBV6-1 and TRBJ1-1; no clear D gene. Trimming removed 1 base at V and 1 base at J, with 10 bases between. CDR1 is MNHNS, CDR2 SASEGT, per germline. This CDR3 comprises 15 residues. As DNA, the CDR3 is TGTGCCAGCAGTGAAGGATGGTCAGGGAACACTGAAGCTTTCTTT. Residues: CASSEGWSGNTEAFF.

This chain uses TRBV5-1 with TRBJ2-1; 14 bases line up with TRBD2. The J segment lost 6 bases and the V segment lost 1 base, leaving 6 bases of the junction unmatched. The CDR3 totals 17 residues. Per germline, CDR1 SGHRS and CDR2 YFSETQ. In nucleotides, the CDR3 is TGCGCCAGCAGCTTGACCCCGACTAGCGGGAGGGCCAATGAGCAGTTCTTC. Translation: CASSLTPTSGRANEQFF.

J is TRBJ2-1 and V is TRBV24-1, with TRBD2 matching over 14 bases. This CDR3 is built from 16 residues. From germline, CDR1 is KGHDR and CDR2 SFDVKD. V dropped 4 bases and J dropped 6; count of bases not matched to a gene: 4. In DNA, the CDR3 is TGTGCCACCAGTGAACCGGGACTAGCGGGAGCCAATGAGCAGTTCTTC. Translated: CATSEPGLAGANEQFF.

The rearrangement joins TRBV19 to TRBJ1-5; D possibly corresponds to TRBD1 (6 bases). Between the trimmed V and J ends, which lost 6 bases and 1 base, there was a span of 7 bases. CDR3 length: 13 residues. CDR1 and CDR2 (germline): LNHDA, SQIVND (reference sequence). The CDR3 sequence: CASSGQSNQPQHF. The CDR3 DNA sequence: TGTGCCAGTAGCGGACAGAGCAATCAGCCCCAGCATTTT.

In this sample, this clone turned up a few times. J is TRBJ2-5 and V is TRBV15; D might be TRBD2 (5 bases). The CDR3 runs 17 residues. Trimming cost V 4 bases and J 6 bases, with 24 bases left between them. Germline V gives CDR1 LNHNV, CDR2 YYDKDF (reference sequence). The CDR3 nucleotides are TGTGCCACCAGCACGGGGATCTCTAGCCGCCTGGCCCAGACCCAGTACTTC. It translates to CATSTGISSRLAQTQYF.

This chain links TRBV11-2 with TRBJ2-3; D perhaps matches TRBD2 (5 bases). The germline V gene has CDR1 SGHAT and CDR2 FQNNGV. Trimming took off 2 bases at V and 14 bases at J, with 17 bases between the two ends. The CDR3 spans 13 residues. The CDR3 DNA reads as TGTGCCAGCAGCTTAAACCGGGGTTACCTCCCGTATTTT. This codes for CASSLNRGYLPYF.

In DNA form, the CDR3 reads TGTGCCAGCAGTGGGACAGGGGAAAGCTCCTATAATTCACCCCTCCACTTT. Translated, it gives CASSGTGESSYNSPLHF. The genes are TRBV6-1 and TRBJ1-6; the match to TRBD1 covers 9 bases. The germline gives CDR1 MNHNS, CDR2 SASEGT. There are 17 residues in the CDR3. V shed 4 bases and J 0 bases; nucleotides not matched to a gene: 4.